The 7 T cell receptor beta chains given below trace back to one sample, sequenced in a study of OX40 agonist ivuxolimab in advanced cancers. Assay used: immunoSEQ multiplex PCR; TCRdb lists only in-frame clones, some missing. The data show some 64,000 clones, about 83% seen once. The input for sequencing was CD4+ or CD8+ T cells sorted from blood, taken in a trial of the OX40 agonist ivuxolimab. All receptors come from an adult with an advanced solid tumor such as melanoma, head and neck, liver or kidney cancer.

This sequence joins TRBV13 and TRBJ2-1; 8 positions agree with TRBD1. In germline, CDR1 is PRHDT, CDR2 FYEKMQ (reference sequence). V trimming: 4 bases; J trimming: 10 bases; junction bases outside the gene matches: 9. The CDR3 is made up of 14 amino acids. CDR3 residues: CASSSAQGASEQFF. CDR3 coding DNA: TGTGCCAGCAGCTCCGCCCAGGGGGCCTCGGAGCAGTTCTTC.

V is TRBV7-9 and J is TRBJ2-2; D tentatively reads TRBD1 or TRBD2 (5 bases each). This CDR3 comprises 16 residues. V was shortened by 5 bases and J by 0 bases, with 13 bases between the two germline ends. Per germline, CDR1 SEHNR and CDR2 FQNEAQ (reference sequence). In nucleotides, the CDR3 is TGTGCCAGCAGCCACGGGGCTCTCACGAACACCGGGGAGCTGTTTTTT. This gives the protein CASSHGALTNTGELFF.

The CDR3 DNA reads as TGCGCCAGCAGCCCAAATCGGGGCCCTAGCTCCTACAATGAGCAGTTCTTC. Its translation: CASSPNRGPSSYNEQFF. V and J are TRBV5-1 and TRBJ2-1; D may be TRBD1 or TRBD2 (5 bases each). V was pared by 4 bases and J by 0 bases, with 17 bases between. CDR3 length: 17 residues. Per germline, CDR1 SGHRS and CDR2 YFSETQ.

The chain couples TRBV19 to TRBJ2-3, with a possible D match to TRBD2 (5 bases). The V gene lost 1 base and the J gene lost 4 bases, with 9 bases spanning the gap. This CDR3 is 14 amino acids long. Germline V gives CDR1 LNHDA, CDR2 SQIVND (reference sequence). The CDR3 is CASSIGLLADTQYF. DNA of the CDR3: TGTGCCAGTAGTATAGGATTACTAGCAGATACGCAGTATTTT.

The chain is built from TRBV6-5 and TRBJ2-7; D gene ambiguous. Germline V lookup: CDR1 MNHEY, CDR2 SVGAGI. Trimming removed 2 bases at V and 0 bases at J, with 5 bases between. The length of the CDR3 is 13 residues. The CDR3 spells CASSYDNSYEQYF. In nucleotides, the CDR3 is TGTGCCAGCAGTTACGACAACTCCTACGAGCAGTACTTC.

The gene calls are TRBV14 and TRBJ1-1; D remains unclear. This CDR3 region has 16 residues. Trimming cost V 0 bases and J 1 base, with 12 bases left between them. The germline gives CDR1 SGHDN, CDR2 FVKESK. CDR3: CASSQDYDLQNTEAFF. The DNA for the CDR3 is TGTGCCAGCAGCCAAGATTATGACCTCCAGAACACTGAAGCTTTCTTT.

The chain combines TRBV2 with TRBJ2-7; TRBD2 matches at 7 bases. The CDR3 is made up of 14 amino acids. The ends lost 8 bases at V and 4 bases at J; junction bases unmatched: 11. Looked up from germline, CDR1 is SNHLY and CDR2 is FYNNEI. CDR3 nucleotides: TGTGCCAGCCTCCCTGCTGGCGGGAGTTACGAGCAGTACTTC. This gives the protein CASLPAGGSYEQYF.